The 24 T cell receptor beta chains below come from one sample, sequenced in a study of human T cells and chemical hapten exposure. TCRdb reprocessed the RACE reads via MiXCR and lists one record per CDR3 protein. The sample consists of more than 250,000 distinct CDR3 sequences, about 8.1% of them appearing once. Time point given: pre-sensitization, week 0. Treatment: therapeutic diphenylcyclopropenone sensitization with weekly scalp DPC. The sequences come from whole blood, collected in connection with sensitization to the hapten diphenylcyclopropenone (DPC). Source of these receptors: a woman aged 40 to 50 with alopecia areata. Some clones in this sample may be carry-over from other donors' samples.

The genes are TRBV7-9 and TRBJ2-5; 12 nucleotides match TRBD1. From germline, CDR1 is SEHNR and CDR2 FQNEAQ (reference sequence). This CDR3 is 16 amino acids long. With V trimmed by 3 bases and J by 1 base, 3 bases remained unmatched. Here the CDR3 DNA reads TGTGCCAGCAGCTTGGGGACAGGGGGCTTCCAAGAGACCCAGTACTTC. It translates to CASSLGTGGFQETQYF.

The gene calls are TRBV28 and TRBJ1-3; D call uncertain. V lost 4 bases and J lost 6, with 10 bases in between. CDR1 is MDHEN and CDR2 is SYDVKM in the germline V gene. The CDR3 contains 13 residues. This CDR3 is CASSYLGKNTIYF. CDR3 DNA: TGTGCCAGCAGTTACTTGGGGAAAAACACCATATATTTT.

CDR3 region: CASSLRTGDYEQYF. CDR3 nucleotide sequence: TGTGCCAGCAGCTTGCGGACAGGGGACTACGAGCAGTACTTC. The chain couples TRBV7-2 to TRBJ2-7, with TRBD1 matching over 9 bases. Trimming removed 3 bases from V and 3 bases from J; junction bases left unmatched: 3. Per the germline V gene, CDR1 is SGHTA and CDR2 is FQGNSA. This CDR3 is 14 amino acids long.

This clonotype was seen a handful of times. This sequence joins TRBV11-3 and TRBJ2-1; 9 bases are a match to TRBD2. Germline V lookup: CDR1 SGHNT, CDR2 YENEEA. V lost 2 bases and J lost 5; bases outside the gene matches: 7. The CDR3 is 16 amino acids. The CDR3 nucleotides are TGTGCCAGCAGCTTATCGTGGCTAGCGGGGCACAATGAGCAGTTCTTC. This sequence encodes CASSLSWLAGHNEQFF.

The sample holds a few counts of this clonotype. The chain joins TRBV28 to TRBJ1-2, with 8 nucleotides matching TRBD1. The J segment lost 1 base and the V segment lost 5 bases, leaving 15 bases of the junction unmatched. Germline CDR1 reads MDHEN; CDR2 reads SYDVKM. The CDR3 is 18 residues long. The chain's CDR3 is CASSRRAGTGGGNYGYTF. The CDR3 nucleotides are TGTGCCAGCAGTCGAAGGGCCGGGACAGGAGGGGGTAACTATGGCTACACCTTC.

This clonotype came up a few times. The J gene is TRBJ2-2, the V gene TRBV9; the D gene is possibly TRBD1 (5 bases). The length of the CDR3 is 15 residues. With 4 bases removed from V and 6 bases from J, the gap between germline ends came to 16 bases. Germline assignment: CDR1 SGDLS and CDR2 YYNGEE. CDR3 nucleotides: TGTGCCAGCAGCTCGGGCCTTCAAGGGGCCGGGGAGCTGTTTTTT. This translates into CASSSGLQGAGELFF.

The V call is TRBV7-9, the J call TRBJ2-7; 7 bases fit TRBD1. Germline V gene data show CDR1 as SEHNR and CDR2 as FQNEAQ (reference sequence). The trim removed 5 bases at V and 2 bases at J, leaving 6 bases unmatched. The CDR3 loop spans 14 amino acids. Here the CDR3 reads CASSNRQGTYEQYF. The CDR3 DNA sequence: TGTGCCAGCAGCAATCGACAGGGAACCTACGAGCAGTACTTC.

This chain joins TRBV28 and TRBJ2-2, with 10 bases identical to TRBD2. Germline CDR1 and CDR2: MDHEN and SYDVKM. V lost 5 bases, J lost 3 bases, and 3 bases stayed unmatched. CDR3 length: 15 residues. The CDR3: CASSNLAGDTGELFF. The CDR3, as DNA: TGTGCCAGCAGTAACCTAGCGGGAGACACCGGGGAGCTGTTTTTT. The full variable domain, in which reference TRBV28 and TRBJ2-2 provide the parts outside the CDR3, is DVKVTQSSRYLVKRTGEKVFLECVQDMDHENMFWYRQDPGLGLRLIYFSYDVKMKEKGDIPEGYSVSREKKERFSLILESASTNQTSMYLCASSNLAGDTGELFFGEGSRLTVL.

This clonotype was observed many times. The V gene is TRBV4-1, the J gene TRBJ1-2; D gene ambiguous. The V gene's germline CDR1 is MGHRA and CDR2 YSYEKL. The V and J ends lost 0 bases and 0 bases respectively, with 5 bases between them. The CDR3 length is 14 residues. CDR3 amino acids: CASSQDRTNYGYTF. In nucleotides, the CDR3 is TGCGCCAGCAGCCAAGACAGGACTAACTATGGCTACACCTTC.

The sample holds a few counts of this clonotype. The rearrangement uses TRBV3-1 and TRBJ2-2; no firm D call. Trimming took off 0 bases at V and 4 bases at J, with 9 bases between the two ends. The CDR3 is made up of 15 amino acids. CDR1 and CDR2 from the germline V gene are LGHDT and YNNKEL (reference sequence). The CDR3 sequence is CASSQDTVRTGELFF. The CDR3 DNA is TGTGCCAGCAGCCAAGACACGGTCCGCACCGGGGAGCTGTTTTTT.

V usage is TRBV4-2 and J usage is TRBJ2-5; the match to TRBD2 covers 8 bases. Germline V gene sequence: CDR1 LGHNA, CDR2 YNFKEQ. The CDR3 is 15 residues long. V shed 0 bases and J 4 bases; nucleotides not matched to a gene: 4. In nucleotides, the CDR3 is TGTGCCAGCAGCCAAGATAGGGCGGGAGGAGAGACCCAGTACTTC. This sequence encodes CASSQDRAGGETQYF.

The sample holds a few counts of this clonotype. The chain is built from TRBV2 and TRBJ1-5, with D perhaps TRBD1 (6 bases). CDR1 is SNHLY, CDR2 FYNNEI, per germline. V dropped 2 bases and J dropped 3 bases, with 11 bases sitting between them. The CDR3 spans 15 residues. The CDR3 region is CASSEIQGPNQPQHF. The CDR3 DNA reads TGTGCCAGCAGTGAAATCCAGGGGCCCAATCAGCCCCAGCATTTT.

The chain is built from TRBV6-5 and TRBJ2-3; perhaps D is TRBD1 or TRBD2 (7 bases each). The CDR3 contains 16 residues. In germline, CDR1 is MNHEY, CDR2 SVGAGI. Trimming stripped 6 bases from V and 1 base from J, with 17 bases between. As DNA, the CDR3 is TGTGCCAGCAGCCCCCAGGGGGGGGCGCGCACAGATACGCAGTATTTT. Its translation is CASSPQGGARTDTQYF.

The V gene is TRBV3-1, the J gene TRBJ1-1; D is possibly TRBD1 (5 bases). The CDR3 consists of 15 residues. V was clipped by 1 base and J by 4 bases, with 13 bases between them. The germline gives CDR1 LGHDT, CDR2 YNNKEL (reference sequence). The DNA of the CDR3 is TGTGCCAGCAGCCAAGCTCCGTTTGGGGGCACTGAAGCTTTCTTT. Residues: CASSQAPFGGTEAFF.

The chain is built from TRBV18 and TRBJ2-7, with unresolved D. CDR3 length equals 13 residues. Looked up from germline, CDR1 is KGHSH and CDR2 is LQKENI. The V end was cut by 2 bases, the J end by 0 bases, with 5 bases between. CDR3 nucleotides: TGTGCCAGCTCACCAGGGAACTCCTACGAGCAGTACTTC. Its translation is CASSPGNSYEQYF. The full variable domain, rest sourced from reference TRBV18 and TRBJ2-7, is NAGVMQNPRHLVRRRGQEARLRCSPMKGHSHVYWYRQLPEEGLKFMVYLQKENIIDESGMPKERFSAEFPKEGPSILRIQQVVRGDSAAYFCASSPGNSYEQYFGPGTRLTVT.

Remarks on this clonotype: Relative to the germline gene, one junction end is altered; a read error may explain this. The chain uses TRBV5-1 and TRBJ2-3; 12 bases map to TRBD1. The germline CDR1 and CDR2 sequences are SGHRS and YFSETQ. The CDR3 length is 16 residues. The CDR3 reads CASSLGQGALSDTQYF. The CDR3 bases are TGCGCCAGCAGTTTGGGACAGGGGGCGCTTTCAGATACGCAGTATTTT.

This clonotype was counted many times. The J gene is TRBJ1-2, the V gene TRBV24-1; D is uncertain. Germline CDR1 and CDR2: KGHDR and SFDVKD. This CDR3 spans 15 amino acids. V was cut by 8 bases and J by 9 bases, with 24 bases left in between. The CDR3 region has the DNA TGTGCCACCATTAGCATAAGCACTAGTATAGTAAGCTACACCTTC. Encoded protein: CATISISTSIVSYTF.

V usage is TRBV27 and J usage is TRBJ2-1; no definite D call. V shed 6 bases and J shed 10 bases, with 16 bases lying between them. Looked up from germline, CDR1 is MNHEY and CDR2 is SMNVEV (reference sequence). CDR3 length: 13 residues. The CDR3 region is CASSRLTPNEQFF. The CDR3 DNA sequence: TGTGCCAGCAGCCGGTTAACCCCAAACGAGCAGTTCTTC.

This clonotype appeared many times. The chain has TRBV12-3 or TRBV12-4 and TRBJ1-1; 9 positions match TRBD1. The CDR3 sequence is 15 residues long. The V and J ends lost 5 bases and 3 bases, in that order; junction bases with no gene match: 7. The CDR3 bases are TGTGCCAGCAGTCCGTACAGGGGGCAGGACACTGAAGCTTTCTTT. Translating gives CASSPYRGQDTEAFF.

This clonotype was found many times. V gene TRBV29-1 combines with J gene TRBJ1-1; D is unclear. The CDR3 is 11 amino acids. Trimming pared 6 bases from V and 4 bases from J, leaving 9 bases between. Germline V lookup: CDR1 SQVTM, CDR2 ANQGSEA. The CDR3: CSVSRGTEAFF. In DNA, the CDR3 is TGCAGCGTCTCCCGCGGCACTGAAGCTTTCTTT.

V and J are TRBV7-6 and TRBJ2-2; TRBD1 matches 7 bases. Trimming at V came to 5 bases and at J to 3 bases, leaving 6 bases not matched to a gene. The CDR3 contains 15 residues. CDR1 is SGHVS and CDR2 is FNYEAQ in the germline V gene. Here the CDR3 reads CASSRQGSYTGELFF. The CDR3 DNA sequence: TGTGCCAGCAGCCGACAGGGATCATACACCGGGGAGCTGTTTTTT.

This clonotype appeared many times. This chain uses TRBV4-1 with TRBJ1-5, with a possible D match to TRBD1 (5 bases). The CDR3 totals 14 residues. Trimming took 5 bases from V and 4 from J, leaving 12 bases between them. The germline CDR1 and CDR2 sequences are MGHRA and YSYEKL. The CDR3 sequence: CASSWDLINQPQHF. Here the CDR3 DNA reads TGCGCCAGCAGCTGGGACCTTATAAATCAGCCCCAGCATTTT.

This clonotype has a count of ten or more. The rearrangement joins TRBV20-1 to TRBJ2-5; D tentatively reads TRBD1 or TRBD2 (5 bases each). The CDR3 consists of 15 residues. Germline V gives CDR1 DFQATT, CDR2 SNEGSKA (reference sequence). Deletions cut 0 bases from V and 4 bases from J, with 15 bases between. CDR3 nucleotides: TGCAGTGCTAGAGATGGGACCGCCGCGGCAGAGACCCAGTACTTC. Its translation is CSARDGTAAAETQYF.

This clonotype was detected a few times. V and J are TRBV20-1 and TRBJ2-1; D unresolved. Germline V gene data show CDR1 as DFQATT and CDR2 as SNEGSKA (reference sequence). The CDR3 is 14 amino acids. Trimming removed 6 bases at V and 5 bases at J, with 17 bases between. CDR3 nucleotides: TGCAGTGCGTCAACTGGAGACATTCACAATGAGCAGTTCTTC. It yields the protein CSASTGDIHNEQFF.